The entry below describes one T cell receptor beta chain. Its antigen target is currently unknown. Per-base quality was not reported, and no clone a single base away is much larger than it. Every donor was a healthy Caucasian. These data originate in a study of identical twins (dated by TCRdb to about 2016). Concerning the study at large: The study deep-sequenced TCR alpha and beta repertoires from monozygotic twins, unrelated adults of various ages and cord blood to test whether fetal clonotypes persist. Replicate twin experiments were performed at different times using different library preparation protocols to rule out contamination. Study-wide conclusions, independent of this receptor: Abundant cord blood beta clonotypes carried fewer insertions; young adult naive repertoires showed a weaker similar trend, while memory repertoires showed none. Compared with coincidental sharing between unrelated individuals, an excess of low generation-probability sequences was observed among out-of-frame TCR alpha sequences shared between twins. Because the same donors could not be followed over many years, the conclusions relied on cross-sectional statistical analysis. Recombination models systematically underestimated out-of-frame TCR alpha sharing in monozygotic twins but agreed with sharing between unrelated individuals. A weaker excess of twin sharing was found in beta out-of-frame sequences because the signal-to-noise ratio was lowered by fewer shared sequences. Zero-insertion analyses could be partly confounded by invariant T cells such as MAIT and iNKT, though diverse VJ usage argued against such confounding for most clonotypes.

The receptor library was made with 5' RACE. Sequencing relied on an Illumina HiSeq 2000. A universal primer binding site was introduced by template switching, and a unique molecular identifier was present in the final cDNA, enabling accurate counting of TCR cDNA molecules. Specific primers in the conserved constant-segment region were used to synthesize first-strand cDNA for the TCR alpha and beta chains. Each cDNA library was double barcoded, with a SMART-Mk sample barcode plus Illumina barcodes, to control for contamination. TruSeq adapter sequences and Illumina sample barcodes were added in two successive PCR steps. TCR alpha and beta cDNA libraries were sequenced on the Illumina HiSeq platform with custom primers. Per the source publication's procedure: MiGEC was used to process raw reads and extract unique molecular identifiers, and MiXCR was used to find CDR3 positions. Recombination models were inferred per individual with the repgenHMM and IGoR tools using an EM algorithm. Shared clonotypes were analyzed with the tcR package in R, and sharing was normalized by the product of cloneset sizes. To study raw recombination free of thymic and clonal selection effects, out-of-frame nonproductive sequences were analyzed. TCRdb trimmed public reads at Q25 via fastp, called clones via MiXCR and kept in-frame beta chains. A single entry per CDR3 protein holds the most common genes and DNA from its merged rows. The V and J calls shown here were made by TCRdb, not taken from the authors' results. Within this sample are 1.5 million to 2 million distinct CDR3 sequences, with under 35% of them counted one time only. Of the sample, 0.27% falls within the top ten clones.

Sequencing was performed on cord blood. The sequence was collected from a newborn girl in good health.

CDR3 region: CRPLAPPGFF. The DNA sequence reads TGCAGACCACTAGCTCCCCCGGGGTTCTTC. The chain was built from TRBV20-1 and TRBJ2-1, and the D gene may be TRBD2, 6 bases matching. CDR1 and CDR2 are read off the germline V gene (reference sequence) as DFQATT and SNEGSKA. The cysteine opens and the phenylalanine closes a CDR3 of 10 amino acids. This entry keeps only the CDR3 DNA: 30 bases, framed from base 1.